Each of the 29 T cell receptor beta chains below was sequenced from the same sample in a study of blood T cell repertoires in COVID-19 (dated by TCRdb to about 2020). Receptor amplification or capture employed the immunoSEQ multiplex PCR assay. What TCRdb holds here is the immuneACCESS table cut down to in-frame rearrangements. Part of the clones is not present; checked against another copy, under half of the missing clones reflect an unresolved V gene, and the others are unexplained. This sample gives around 150,000 clones in total; roughly 84% of them show up just once. The ten top clones hold under 2.5% of the sample. Material: peripheral blood. The receptors were gathered from a man in his 70s with acute or convalescent COVID-19.

V is TRBV19 and J is TRBJ1-5; TRBD1 aligns across 11 bases. The CDR3 is made up of 15 amino acids. The germline V gene has CDR1 LNHDA and CDR2 SQIVND (reference sequence). The V and J ends lost 7 bases and 5 bases, in that order; junction bases with no gene match: 7. The CDR3 sequence is CASTRDRGFDQPQHF. The DNA of the CDR3 is TGTGCCAGTACACGGGACAGGGGGTTTGATCAGCCCCAGCATTTT.

V and J are TRBV13 and TRBJ1-6; possible D gene TRBD1, 6 bases. The germline V gene has CDR1 PRHDT and CDR2 FYEKMQ (reference sequence). Trimming removed 0 bases at V and 9 bases at J, with 12 bases between. This CDR3 spans 15 amino acids. For the CDR3, the DNA is TGTGCCAGCAGCTTAGGACAGGGTTCCGGTTCACCCCTCCACTTT. Protein product: CASSLGQGSGSPLHF.

The gene calls are TRBV11-1 and TRBJ2-1, with TRBD2 matching 9 bases. Germline-derived CDR1 and CDR2 are SGHAT and FQDESV (reference sequence). Trimming removed 3 bases from V and 5 bases from J; junction bases left unmatched: 2. The CDR3 length is 14 residues. The DNA for the CDR3 is TGTGCCAGCAGCTTGCGGGGGGGCAACAATGAGCAGTTCTTC. Translating it yields CASSLRGGNNEQFF. The whole variable domain, remainder taken from reference TRBV11-1 and TRBJ2-1, is EAEVAQSPRYKITEKSQAVAFWCDPISGHATLYWYRQILGQGPELLVQFQDESVVDDSQLPKDRFSAERLKGVDSTLKIQPAELGDSAMYLCASSLRGGNNEQFFGPGTRLTVL.

The chain combines TRBV11-2 with TRBJ2-1; 8 bases are shared with TRBD2. The CDR3 sequence is 16 residues long. In germline, CDR1 is SGHAT, CDR2 FQNNGV. V dropped 3 bases and J dropped 8; count of bases not matched to a gene: 12. The CDR3 nucleotides are TGTGCCAGCAGCTTGGCTCTGGGACTAGATAGCGATGAGCAGTTCTTC. Protein sequence: CASSLALGLDSDEQFF.

The chain employs TRBV27 and TRBJ2-3; possibly TRBD1 for D (6 bases). V was trimmed by 5 bases and J by 0 bases, leaving 6 bases between them. The germline CDR1 and CDR2 sequences are MNHEY and SMNVEV (reference sequence). The CDR3 loop spans 13 amino acids. CDR3 bases: TGTGCCAGCAGTGGACAGAGCACAGATACGCAGTATTTT. This encodes CASSGQSTDTQYF.

This rearrangement joins TRBV28 to TRBJ2-1; 7 nucleotides align to TRBD2. Per the germline V gene, CDR1 is MDHEN and CDR2 is SYDVKM. V trimming: 5 bases; J trimming: 2 bases; junction bases outside the gene matches: 6. CDR3 length: 15 amino acids. The DNA for the CDR3 is TGTGCCAGCAGTATGGCTAGCGGAGCCTACAATGAGCAGTTCTTC. Translation: CASSMASGAYNEQFF.

The chain employs TRBV19 and TRBJ1-5; 12 nucleotides match TRBD1. Germline trimming cut 5 bases from V and 6 bases from J; bases unmatched to any gene: 2. This CDR3 is built from 14 residues. CDR1 LNHDA and CDR2 SQIVND come from the germline V gene (reference sequence). CDR3 residues: CASSGTGGFQPQHF. The CDR3 coding sequence is TGTGCCAGTAGTGGGACAGGGGGCTTTCAGCCCCAGCATTTT. The complete variable domain, with remaining parts taken from reference TRBV19 and TRBJ1-5, reads DGGITQSPKYLFRKEGQNVTLSCEQNLNHDAMYWYRQDPGQGLRLIYYSQIVNDFQKGDIAEGYSVSREKKESFPLTVTSAQKNPTAFYLCASSGTGGFQPQHFGDGTRLSIL.

Here the CDR3 DNA reads TGTGCCAGCAGTTTGTCCAACGGGGAGACCCAGTACTTC. As protein: CASSLSNGETQYF. The J gene is TRBJ2-5, the V gene TRBV12-3 or TRBV12-4; D unclear. This CDR3 comprises 13 residues. V dropped 3 bases and J dropped 5 bases, with 10 bases sitting between them.

The CDR3 DNA sequence: TGTGCCAGTAGTGTTGGGACAGGGCCCTACGAGCAGTACTTC. Protein: CASSVGTGPYEQYF. This rearrangement joins TRBV19 to TRBJ2-7; 9 bases map to TRBD1. The CDR3 totals 14 residues. J lost 2 bases, V lost 5 bases, and 4 bases had no gene match. The germline CDR1 and CDR2 sequences are LNHDA and SQIVND (reference sequence).

The CDR3 DNA sequence: TGTGCCAGCGTCAGCGCTGACAATCAGCCCCAGCATTTT. This translates into CASVSADNQPQHF. The chain uses TRBV28 and TRBJ1-5; D unresolved. Germline CDR1 MDHEN, CDR2 SYDVKM. The CDR3 is 13 residues long. Trimming removed 8 bases at V and 3 bases at J, with 11 bases between.

Here the CDR3 DNA reads TGTGCCAGCAGCATACTAGCGGGAGTCCCAGATACGCAGTATTTT. Its translation is CASSILAGVPDTQYF. The rearrangement links TRBV6-2 or TRBV6-3 to TRBJ2-3, with 11 nucleotides matching TRBD2. J was trimmed by 4 bases and V by 6 bases; bases with no gene match: 6. This CDR3 has 15 residues. Germline CDR1 is MNHEY and CDR2 is SVGEGT.

Turning to this clone: This specimen includes other DNA sequences encoding the same CDR3. The V gene is TRBV5-1, the J gene TRBJ2-2, with 7 bases identical to TRBD1. V lost 1 base and J lost 3; bases outside the gene matches: 0. The germline V gene encodes CDR1 SGHRS and CDR2 YFSETQ. The CDR3 is 14 amino acids. CDR3 sequence (DNA): TGCGCCAGCAGCTTGACAGGGGACACCGGGGAGCTGTTTTTT. This gives the protein CASSLTGDTGELFF.

This clone has only one observation. The chain carries TRBV5-4 and TRBJ2-4, with a tentative D call TRBD2 (7 bases). CDR1 is SGHNT, CDR2 YYREEE, per germline (reference sequence). Trimming cost V 1 base and J 9 bases, with 20 bases left between them. The CDR3 is made up of 16 amino acids. The CDR3 reads CASSLQSGGGLGIQYF. The DNA for the CDR3 is TGTGCCAGCAGCTTGCAGTCGGGGGGCGGGTTGGGCATTCAGTACTTC.

CDR3 protein: CASSEINYGYTF. The CDR3 region has the DNA TGTGCCAGCAGCGAGATAAACTATGGCTACACCTTC. The chain links TRBV6-6 to TRBJ1-2; D unclear. CDR3 length: 12 amino acids. In germline, CDR1 is MNHNY, CDR2 SVGAGI (reference sequence). The V and J ends lost 6 bases and 2 bases respectively, with 7 bases between them.

The CDR3 DNA reads as TGTGCCAGCAGGCAACCTCCACAGGGGTTAGATTCACCCCTCCACTTT. Its translation: CASRQPPQGLDSPLHF. The chain is built from TRBV3-1 (or the pseudogene TRBV3-2) and TRBJ1-6; 7 bases line up with TRBD1. CDR1 LGHDT and CDR2 YNNKEL come from the germline V gene (reference sequence). V dropped 6 bases and J dropped 8; count of bases not matched to a gene: 13. The CDR3 has 16 amino acids.

The chain carries TRBV7-9 and TRBJ2-5; TRBD2 is a possible D gene (6 bases). Germline V CDR1 and CDR2: SEHNR, FQNEAQ (reference sequence). The V end lost 5 bases, the J end lost 4 bases, and 17 bases lay between the germline ends. CDR3 size: 15 residues. The CDR3 loop reads CASSGRDFTPETQYF. DNA for the CDR3: TGTGCCAGCAGCGGCCGGGACTTTACCCCAGAGACCCAGTACTTC.

The rearrangement uses TRBV24-1 and TRBJ2-1; 11 positions match TRBD2. This CDR3 is built from 16 residues. Germline V gives CDR1 KGHDR, CDR2 SFDVKD. The V gene end was trimmed by 4 bases and the J gene end by 6 bases; junction bases not matched to a gene: 7. The CDR3 nucleotides are TGTGCCACCAGTGAATCACTAGCGGGGGCCCTCAATGAGCAGTTCTTC. Translation: CATSESLAGALNEQFF.

The chain recombines TRBV7-9 with TRBJ1-3; 7 bases agree with TRBD1. Germline assignment: CDR1 SEHNR and CDR2 FQNEAQ (reference sequence). CDR3 length: 17 amino acids. J lost 0 bases, V lost 5 bases, and 10 bases had no gene match. The CDR3 is CASSGLWDSYSGNTIYF. In DNA, the CDR3 is TGTGCCAGCAGCGGACTTTGGGACAGCTACTCTGGAAACACCATATATTTT.

The J gene is TRBJ1-1, the V gene TRBV15; tentatively, D is TRBD1 (5 bases). The CDR3 length is 14 residues. Looked up from germline, CDR1 is LNHNV and CDR2 is YYDKDF (reference sequence). V shed 6 bases and J shed 3 bases, with 14 bases lying between them. CDR3 nucleotides: TGTGCCACCAGGGGGGACTCGGGCGACACTGAAGCTTTCTTT. Amino acid sequence: CATRGDSGDTEAFF.

V and J are TRBV7-2 and TRBJ2-1; TRBD1 aligns across 8 bases. V dropped 5 bases and J dropped 5; count of bases not matched to a gene: 8. Germline V lookup: CDR1 SGHTA, CDR2 FQGNSA. The CDR3 length is 15 residues. The CDR3 nucleotides read TGTGCCAGCAGCCCAAGACAGGGGATAAACAATGAGCAGTTCTTC. The encoded protein is CASSPRQGINNEQFF.

This clone is a singleton in its sample. The rearrangement joins TRBV9 to TRBJ2-1, with 10 bases aligning to TRBD2. V lost 3 bases to trimming and J lost 4 bases; unmatched junction nucleotides: 4. Germline V gene sequence: CDR1 SGDLS, CDR2 YYNGEE. This CDR3 is built from 15 residues. The CDR3 reads CASSATSGTYNEQFF. The CDR3 DNA reads as TGTGCCAGCAGCGCAACTAGCGGGACTTACAATGAGCAGTTCTTC.

The chain has TRBV3-1 (or the pseudogene TRBV3-2) and TRBJ2-2; D possibly corresponds to TRBD2 (5 bases). The germline V gene has CDR1 LGHDT and CDR2 YNNKEL (reference sequence). There are 15 residues in the CDR3. V lost 1 base to trimming and J lost 5 bases, with 11 bases between them. The CDR3 nucleotides are TGTGCCAGCAGCCAAGTGCCAGGAGGTACCGGGGAGCTGTTTTTT. Translation gives CASSQVPGGTGELFF.

This clone was counted between two and nine times. This CDR3 is also generated by other DNA sequences in the sample. This chain uses TRBV7-3 with TRBJ2-3, with 7 bases lining up with TRBD1. Germline trimming cut 5 bases from V and 6 bases from J; bases unmatched to any gene: 5. CDR1 is SGHTA, CDR2 FQGTGA, per germline. The CDR3 covers 13 residues. This CDR3 is CASSLQGSDTQYF. DNA of the CDR3: TGTGCCAGCAGCCTACAGGGGTCGGATACGCAGTATTTT.

J is TRBJ2-1 and V is TRBV5-1; no reliable D call. The length of the CDR3 is 14 residues. Deletions cut 0 bases from V and 4 bases from J, with 8 bases between. CDR1 is SGHRS and CDR2 is YFSETQ in the germline V gene. This CDR3 reads CASSLGAEYNEQFF. The CDR3 bases are TGCGCCAGCAGCTTGGGGGCAGAGTACAATGAGCAGTTCTTC.

The CDR3 nucleotides are TGTGCCAGCAGTGGGACTAGCGGGGGGCGCGATGAGCAGTTCTTC. This codes for CASSGTSGGRDEQFF. This chain joins TRBV6-2 or TRBV6-3 and TRBJ2-1; 15 nucleotides align to TRBD2. The CDR3 is 15 amino acids. CDR1 and CDR2 (germline): MNHEY, SVGEGT. V shed 5 bases, J shed 8 bases, and the junction held 4 bases outside the gene matches.

The chain uses TRBV27 and TRBJ2-7; a weak D match, TRBD2 (5 bases). V dropped 7 bases and J dropped 5 bases, with 6 bases sitting between them. CDR1 is MNHEY, CDR2 SMNVEV, per germline (reference sequence). CDR3 length: 10 residues. CDR3: CASTRDEQYF. The CDR3 DNA sequence: TGTGCCAGCACGCGGGACGAGCAGTACTTC.

The chain couples TRBV5-1 to TRBJ2-3; TRBD2 aligns across 11 bases. V was clipped by 4 bases and J by 0 bases; unmatched bases: 7. The CDR3 contains 17 residues. Germline CDR1 is SGHRS and CDR2 is YFSETQ. The CDR3 protein is CASSPLAGGRSTDTQYF. The CDR3 bases are TGCGCCAGCAGCCCGCTAGCGGGGGGCCGTAGCACAGATACGCAGTATTTT.

The rearrangement uses TRBV19 and TRBJ2-1, with 9 bases fitting TRBD1. The J segment lost 4 bases and the V segment lost 6 bases, leaving 13 bases of the junction unmatched. This CDR3 region has 17 residues. Germline V gives CDR1 LNHDA, CDR2 SQIVND (reference sequence). The chain's CDR3 is CASRRAPDRGFYNEQFF. The CDR3 region has the DNA TGTGCCAGTAGAAGGGCGCCTGACAGGGGGTTTTACAATGAGCAGTTCTTC.

The chain joins TRBV11-1 to TRBJ2-7, with TRBD1 as a possible D gene (6 bases). The CDR3 contains 15 residues. Germline V gives CDR1 SGHAT, CDR2 FQDESV (reference sequence). With 8 bases removed from V and 4 bases from J, the gap between germline ends came to 21 bases. The CDR3 protein is CASGPLDSSLYEQYF. The CDR3 DNA sequence: TGTGCCAGCGGTCCTTTGGACAGCAGCCTTTACGAGCAGTACTTC.